These 26 T cell receptor beta chains share one sample of origin, sequenced in a study of OX40 agonist ivuxolimab in advanced cancers. Repertoires were generated with immunoSEQ multiplex PCR, while TCRdb's copy carries only in-frame clones and drops some. The repertoire holds about 76,000 clones, with 84% as singletons. The sequencing used CD4+ or CD8+ T cells sorted from blood, collected in a trial of the OX40 agonist ivuxolimab. The source is an adult with an advanced solid tumor such as melanoma, head and neck, liver or kidney cancer.

This chain connects TRBV7-6 to TRBJ2-3; D remains unclear. Trimming removed 5 bases at V and 5 bases at J, with 11 bases between. Germline lookup yields CDR1 SGHVS and CDR2 FNYEAQ. This CDR3 comprises 13 residues. CDR3 sequence: CASSATVVDTQYF. The CDR3 DNA sequence: TGTGCCAGCAGCGCCACAGTCGTAGATACGCAGTATTTT.

The J gene is TRBJ2-1, the V gene TRBV4-3; D might be TRBD2 (7 bases). The CDR3 extends over 16 amino acids. With 0 bases removed from V and 7 bases from J, the gap between germline ends came to 16 bases. Germline lookup yields CDR1 LGHNA and CDR2 YSLEER. CDR3 loop: CASSQDGGGRLNEQFF. The CDR3 DNA reads as TGCGCCAGCAGCCAAGATGGGGGCGGGAGATTAAATGAGCAGTTCTTC.

This clone was seen a handful of times. The chain employs TRBV18 and TRBJ1-5; D might be TRBD1 (6 bases). Germline CDR1 is KGHSH and CDR2 is LQKENI. There are 15 residues in the CDR3. The ends were cut back, 4 bases at V and 5 bases at J, with 15 bases in the middle. The CDR3: CASSRTQGWDQPQHF. The CDR3 DNA is TGTGCCAGCTCACGAACACAGGGATGGGATCAGCCCCAGCATTTT.

The chain joins TRBV9 to TRBJ2-5; tentative D call: TRBD1 (6 bases). The ends were cut back, 1 base at V and 7 bases at J, with 14 bases in the middle. Germline-derived CDR1 and CDR2 are SGDLS and YYNGEE. The CDR3 extends over 14 amino acids. The CDR3 DNA reads as TGTGCCAGCAGCGTAACGGGGACATTGGGGACCCAGTACTTC. Encoded protein: CASSVTGTLGTQYF.

The V call is TRBV11-1, the J call TRBJ2-2; D ambiguous. Germline V gene sequence: CDR1 SGHAT, CDR2 FQDESV (reference sequence). The CDR3 loop spans 11 amino acids. Deletions cut 8 bases from V and 3 bases from J, with 4 bases between. CDR3 coding DNA: TGTGCCAGCTGGGACACCGGGGAGCTGTTTTTT. Encoded protein: CASWDTGELFF.

V usage is TRBV7-9 and J usage is TRBJ1-6; weak D call: TRBD1 (5 bases). Looked up from germline, CDR1 is SEHNR and CDR2 is FQNEAQ (reference sequence). V lost 3 bases and J lost 11, with 14 bases in between. This CDR3 region has 14 residues. CDR3 DNA sequence: TGTGCCAGCAGCTTCTCGGACCTGGGGGCACCCCTCCACTTT. This sequence encodes CASSFSDLGAPLHF.

The chain carries TRBV6-4 and TRBJ2-7, with TRBD2 identical over 8 bases. In germline, CDR1 is MRHNA, CDR2 SNTAGT. Trimming cost V 6 bases and J 1 base; bases outside gene matches: 8. This CDR3 spans 15 amino acids. The CDR3: CASSREAGGSYEQYF. For the CDR3, the DNA is TGTGCCAGCAGCCGAGAGGCGGGAGGTTCCTACGAGCAGTACTTC.

V gene TRBV28 combines with J gene TRBJ2-2; 7 bases line up with TRBD1. CDR1 is MDHEN and CDR2 is SYDVKM in the germline V gene. The V and J ends lost 7 bases and 2 bases, in that order; junction bases with no gene match: 19. CDR3 length equals 19 residues. The CDR3 sequence is CASKIGLSFRTGNTGELFF. CDR3 sequence (DNA): TGTGCCAGCAAAATAGGGCTTAGTTTTAGGACAGGTAACACCGGGGAGCTGTTTTTT.

This chain links TRBV6-5 with TRBJ1-6; no clear D gene. Trimming shortened V by 10 bases and J by 6 bases, and 16 bases separated the two germline ends. Germline CDR1 reads MNHEY; CDR2 reads SVGAGI. This CDR3 has 14 amino acids. The CDR3 nucleotides are TGTGCCACCAATTCGGGAGGGCTTAATTCACCCCTCCACTTT. Translating it yields CATNSGGLNSPLHF.

This clone came up once. The CDR3 nucleotides read TGTGCCAGCAGCTTTGGACAGGCCACCCAGTACTTC. It is translated as CASSFGQATQYF. V and J are TRBV7-3 and TRBJ2-5; 7 positions match TRBD1. Germline-derived CDR1 and CDR2 are SGHTA and FQGTGA. This CDR3 has 12 amino acids. V lost 3 bases to trimming and J lost 8 bases; unmatched junction nucleotides: 3.

In this sample, this clone turned up once. The V gene is TRBV28, the J gene TRBJ1-6; D may be TRBD1 (6 bases). Germline CDR1 is MDHEN and CDR2 is SYDVKM. The CDR3 extends over 13 amino acids. V was shortened by 7 bases and J by 16 bases, with 20 bases between the two germline ends. CDR3 region: CASTPPGTLSLHF. CDR3 sequence (DNA): TGTGCCAGCACCCCCCCCGGGACACTCTCACTCCACTTT.

The genes are TRBV9 and TRBJ2-5; D gene ambiguous. Germline V gene lookup returns CDR1 SGDLS and CDR2 YYNGEE. The CDR3 covers 12 residues. V was pared by 2 bases and J by 5 bases, with 7 bases between. CDR3 nucleotides: TGTGCCAGCAGCGTCGTAATTGAGACCCAGTACTTC. It is translated as CASSVVIETQYF.

This clone was detected once. This chain connects TRBV9 to TRBJ2-3; 10 nucleotides agree with TRBD2. The V gene end was trimmed by 0 bases and the J gene end by 2 bases; junction bases not matched to a gene: 3. Per germline, CDR1 SGDLS and CDR2 YYNGEE. CDR3 length equals 16 residues. CDR3 protein: CASSVEAGGITDTQYF. CDR3 sequence (DNA): TGTGCCAGCAGCGTAGAAGCGGGGGGGATCACAGATACGCAGTATTTT.

This chain links TRBV11-2 with TRBJ2-1; 12 nucleotides align to TRBD2. The length of the CDR3 is 15 residues. In germline, CDR1 is SGHAT, CDR2 FQNNGV. V gave up 5 bases and J gave up 3 bases; unmatched junction bases: 2. Here the CDR3 DNA reads TGTGCCAGCAGCCCTAGCGGGGGGGGCTACAATGAGCAGTTCTTC. Its protein is CASSPSGGGYNEQFF.

The V gene is TRBV9, the J gene TRBJ1-2; D not resolved. Trimming removed 2 bases at V and 2 bases at J, with 10 bases between. Germline-derived CDR1 and CDR2 are SGDLS and YYNGEE. This CDR3 spans 14 amino acids. The CDR3 coding sequence is TGTGCCAGCAGCGTCGTCGGTGCCAACTATGGCTACACCTTC. Encoded protein: CASSVVGANYGYTF.

The rearrangement joins TRBV19 to TRBJ2-7, with D perhaps TRBD1 or TRBD2 (6 bases each). Germline lookup yields CDR1 LNHDA and CDR2 SQIVND (reference sequence). V was clipped by 3 bases and J by 5 bases, with 17 bases between them. This CDR3 region has 15 residues. The CDR3: CASSIKGGLVDEQYF. The CDR3 DNA is TGTGCCAGTAGTATTAAGGGGGGTCTCGTGGACGAGCAGTACTTC.

The V gene is TRBV29-1, the J gene TRBJ1-1; TRBD1 agrees at 7 bases. CDR1 is SQVTM, CDR2 ANQGSEA, per germline. This CDR3 has 13 residues. V shed 3 bases, J shed 3 bases, and the junction held 4 bases outside the gene matches. The CDR3 loop reads CSVDKGADTEAFF. CDR3 bases: TGCAGCGTTGACAAGGGGGCGGACACTGAAGCTTTCTTT.

This clone was recorded a few times. The J gene is TRBJ2-1, the V gene TRBV7-2, with TRBD1 identical over 9 bases. This CDR3 is built from 16 residues. The J segment lost 7 bases and the V segment lost 3 bases, leaving 10 bases of the junction unmatched. From germline, CDR1 is SGHTA and CDR2 FQGNSA. CDR3 DNA sequence: TGTGCCAGCAGCTTCCCTCCGGGACAGGGTGAAAATGAGCAGTTCTTC. As protein: CASSFPPGQGENEQFF.

The chain employs TRBV10-3 and TRBJ2-3, with D hard to call. V dropped 8 bases and J dropped 3 bases, with 12 bases sitting between them. The germline V gene encodes CDR1 ENHRY and CDR2 SYGVKD. This CDR3 has 13 residues. The CDR3 DNA follows: TGTGCCATCTTAGCTTCCCAGACAGATACGCAGTATTTT. This gives the protein CAILASQTDTQYF.

V usage is TRBV28 and J usage is TRBJ1-1; D uncertain. The germline V gene has CDR1 MDHEN and CDR2 SYDVKM. This CDR3 spans 13 amino acids. Trimming shortened V by 2 bases and J by 1 base, and 5 bases separated the two germline ends. In nucleotides, the CDR3 is TGTGCCAGCAGTTTAAAGTGGAACACTGAAGCTTTCTTT. It specifies CASSLKWNTEAFF. The full variable domain, its missing parts supplied by reference TRBV28 and TRBJ1-1, is DVKVTQSSRYLVKRTGEKVFLECVQDMDHENMFWYRQDPGLGLRLIYFSYDVKMKEKGDIPEGYSVSREKKERFSLILESASTNQTSMYLCASSLKWNTEAFFGQGTRLTVV.

The chain joins TRBV30 to TRBJ2-2, with D possibly TRBD2 on 5 matching bases. CDR1 is GTSNPN, CDR2 SVGIG, per germline (reference sequence). The CDR3 is 13 amino acids. Deletions cut 0 bases from V and 9 bases from J, with 11 bases between. The CDR3 loop reads CAWSVRRLRELFF. CDR3 nucleotide sequence: TGTGCCTGGAGTGTACGGAGGCTCCGGGAGCTGTTTTTT. The full variable domain, in which reference TRBV30 and TRBJ2-2 provide the parts outside the CDR3, is SQTIHQWPATLVQPVGSPLSLECTVEGTSNPNLYWYRQAAGRGLQLLFYSVGIGQISSEVPQNLSASRPQDRQFILSSKKLLLSDSGFYLCAWSVRRLRELFFGEGSRLTVL.

The rearrangement links TRBV7-9 to TRBJ2-3; D not resolved. V was pared by 1 base and J by 2 bases, with 7 bases between. This CDR3 comprises 14 residues. Germline V gene data show CDR1 as SEHNR and CDR2 as FQNEAQ (reference sequence). The DNA for the CDR3 is TGTGCCAGCAGCTTAGAGGCGCTCACAGATACGCAGTATTTT. As protein: CASSLEALTDTQYF.

The chain combines TRBV6-5 with TRBJ2-7; maybe TRBD1 (6 bases). Trimming removed 6 bases from V and 3 bases from J, with 9 bases in between. CDR3 length equals 12 residues. CDR1 is MNHEY, CDR2 SVGAGI, per germline. The CDR3 bases are TGTGCCAGCAGCCCAGGGGACTACGAGCAGTACTTC. As protein: CASSPGDYEQYF.

The rearrangement links TRBV28 to TRBJ1-4; 11 bases line up with TRBD1. With 5 bases clipped from V and 13 bases from J, the junction kept 6 bases outside the gene matches. The CDR3 is made up of 13 amino acids. Germline lookup yields CDR1 MDHEN and CDR2 SYDVKM. This CDR3 is CASSPGQGVLLFF. The CDR3 coding sequence is TGTGCCAGCAGTCCGGGACAGGGGGTCTTACTGTTTTTT.

V and J are TRBV6-5 and TRBJ1-1; no reliable D call. From germline, CDR1 is MNHEY and CDR2 SVGAGI. The CDR3 runs 13 residues. V was shortened by 7 bases and J by 6 bases, with 15 bases between the two germline ends. CDR3 coding DNA: TGTGCCAGCACTCAACCCCCTAGGTCTGAAGCTTTCTTT. Translated: CASTQPPRSEAFF.

The J gene is TRBJ1-2, the V gene TRBV7-2; possibly TRBD1 for D (5 bases). This CDR3 is built from 16 residues. Germline loops: CDR1 SGHTA, CDR2 FQGNSA. V was shortened by 4 bases and J by 1 base, with 16 bases between the two germline ends. In nucleotides, the CDR3 is TGTGCCAGCAGCTCTTCTCAGGGCGGTGTTAACTATGGCTACACCTTC. Translating gives CASSSSQGGVNYGYTF.